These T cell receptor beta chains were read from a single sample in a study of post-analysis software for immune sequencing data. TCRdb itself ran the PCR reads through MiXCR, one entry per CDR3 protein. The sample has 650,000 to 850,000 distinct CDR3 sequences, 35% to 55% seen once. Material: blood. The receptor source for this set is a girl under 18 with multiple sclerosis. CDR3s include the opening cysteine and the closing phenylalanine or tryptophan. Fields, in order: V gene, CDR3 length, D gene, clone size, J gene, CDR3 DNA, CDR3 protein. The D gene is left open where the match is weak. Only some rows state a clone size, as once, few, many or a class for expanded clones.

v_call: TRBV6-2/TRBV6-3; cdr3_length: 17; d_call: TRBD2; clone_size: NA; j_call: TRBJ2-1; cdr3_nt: TGTGCCAGCACGGGAGGCGGGCTGACTGACTCCTACAATGAGCAGTTCTTC; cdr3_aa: CASTGGGLTDSYNEQFF
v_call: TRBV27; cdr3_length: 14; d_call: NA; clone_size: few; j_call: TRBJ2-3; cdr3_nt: TGTGCCAGCAGCCCAGGTGGGGCGACAGATACGCAGTATTTT; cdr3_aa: CASSPGGATDTQYF
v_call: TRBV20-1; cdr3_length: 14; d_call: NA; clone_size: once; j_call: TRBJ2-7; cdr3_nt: TGCAGTGCAGCCGAGCGGGACAACGACTACGAGCAGTACTTC; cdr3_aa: CSAAERDNDYEQYF
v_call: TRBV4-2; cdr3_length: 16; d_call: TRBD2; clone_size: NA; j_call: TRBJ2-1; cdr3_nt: TGTGCCAGCAGACCAAGCGTAAATAGCGGGGCTTATGAGCAGTTCTTC; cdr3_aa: CASRPSVNSGAYEQFF
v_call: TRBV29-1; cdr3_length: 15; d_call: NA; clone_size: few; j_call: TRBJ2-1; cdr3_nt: TGCAGCGTGGGAAAATCCAGCGGGTCCTACAATGAGCAGTTCTTC; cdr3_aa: CSVGKSSGSYNEQFF
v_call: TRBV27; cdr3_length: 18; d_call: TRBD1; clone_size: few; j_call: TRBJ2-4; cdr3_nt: TGTGCCAGCAGTCCCCTGGGACAGGCCAATAAAGCCAAAAACATTCAGTACTTC; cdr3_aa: CASSPLGQANKAKNIQYF
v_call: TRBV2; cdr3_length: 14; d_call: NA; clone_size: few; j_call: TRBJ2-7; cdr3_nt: TGTGCCAGCAGTGAATTGGGGGGCCCCTACGAGCAGTACTTC; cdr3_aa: CASSELGGPYEQYF
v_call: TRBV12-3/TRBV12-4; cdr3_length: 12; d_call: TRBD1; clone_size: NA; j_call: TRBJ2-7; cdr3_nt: TGTGCCAGCAGCCACGGACAGGGTCAGGAGTACTTC; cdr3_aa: CASSHGQGQEYF
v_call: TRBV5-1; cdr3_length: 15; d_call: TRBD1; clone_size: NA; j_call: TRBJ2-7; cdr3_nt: TGCGCCAGCAGCCCGGGACAGGGAGTTAACTACGAGCAGTACTTC; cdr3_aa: CASSPGQGVNYEQYF
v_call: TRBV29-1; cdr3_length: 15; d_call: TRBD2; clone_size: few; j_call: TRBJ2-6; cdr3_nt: TGCAGCGCGGGGGGTATGAGCTCTGGGGCCAACGTCCTGACTTTC; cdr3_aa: CSAGGMSSGANVLTF
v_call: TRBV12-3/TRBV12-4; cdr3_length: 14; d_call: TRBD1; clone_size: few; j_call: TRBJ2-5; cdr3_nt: TGTGCCAGCAGCCCTCCAGGGGGCCACGAGACCCAGTACTTC; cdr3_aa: CASSPPGGHETQYF
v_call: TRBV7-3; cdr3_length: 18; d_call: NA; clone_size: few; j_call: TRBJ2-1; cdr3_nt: TGTGCCAGCAGCTTAGTCCCTGGGCTAGCAGGACGATACAATGAGCAGTTCTTC; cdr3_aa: CASSLVPGLAGRYNEQFF
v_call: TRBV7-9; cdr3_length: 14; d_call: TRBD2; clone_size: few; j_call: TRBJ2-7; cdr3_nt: TGTGCCAGCAGCTTCCCTAGCGGGAGGGCCGGGCAGTACTTC; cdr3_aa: CASSFPSGRAGQYF
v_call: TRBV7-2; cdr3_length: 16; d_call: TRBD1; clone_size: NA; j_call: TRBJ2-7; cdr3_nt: TGTGCCAGCAGCTTAGTCTTTCTGGGGACAGCAGACGAGCAGTACTTC; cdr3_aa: CASSLVFLGTADEQYF
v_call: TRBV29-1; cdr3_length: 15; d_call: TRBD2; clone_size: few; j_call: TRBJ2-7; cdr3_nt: TGCAGCGTTGATGAGCTAGCGGAGGTCTCCTACGAGCAGTACTTC; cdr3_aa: CSVDELAEVSYEQYF
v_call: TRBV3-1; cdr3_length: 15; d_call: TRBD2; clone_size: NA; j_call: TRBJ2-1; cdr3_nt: TGTGCCAGCAGCCTCCGCGTGACTAGCGGAAATGAGCAGTTCTTC; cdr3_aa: CASSLRVTSGNEQFF
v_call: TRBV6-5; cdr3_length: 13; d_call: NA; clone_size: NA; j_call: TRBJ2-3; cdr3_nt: TGTGCCAGCACGGCGGGCCCGGGTGATACGCAGTATTTT; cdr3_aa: CASTAGPGDTQYF
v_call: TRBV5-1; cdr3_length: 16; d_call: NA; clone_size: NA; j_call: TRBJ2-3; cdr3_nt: TGCGCCAGCAGACATACCACAGGGAGTCAGGCAGATACGCAGTATTTT; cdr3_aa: CASRHTTGSQADTQYF
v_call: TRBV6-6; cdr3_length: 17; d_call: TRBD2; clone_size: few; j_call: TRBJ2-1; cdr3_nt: TGTGCCAGCAGTAGAACCGAAGCGGGAATAGGATTCTATGAGCAGTTCTTC; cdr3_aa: CASSRTEAGIGFYEQFF
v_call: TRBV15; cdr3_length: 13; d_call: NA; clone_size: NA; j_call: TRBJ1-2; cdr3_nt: TGTGCCACCAGCAGAGGGACAGTTGATGGCTACACCTTC; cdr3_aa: CATSRGTVDGYTF
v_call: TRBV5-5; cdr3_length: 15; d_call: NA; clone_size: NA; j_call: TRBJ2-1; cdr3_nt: TGTGCCAGCAGCTTGGGAGGGCAGGCCTACAATGAGCAGTTCTTC; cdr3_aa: CASSLGGQAYNEQFF
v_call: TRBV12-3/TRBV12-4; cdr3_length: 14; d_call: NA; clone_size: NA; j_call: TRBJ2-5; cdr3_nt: TGTGCCAGCAGTTTTATCCCGTACCAAGAGACCCAGTACTTC; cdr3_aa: CASSFIPYQETQYF
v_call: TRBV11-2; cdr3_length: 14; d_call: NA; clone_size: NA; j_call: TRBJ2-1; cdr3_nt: TGTGCCAGCAGCCCCATGGCGGGAAATTGGGAGCAGTTCTTC; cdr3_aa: CASSPMAGNWEQFF
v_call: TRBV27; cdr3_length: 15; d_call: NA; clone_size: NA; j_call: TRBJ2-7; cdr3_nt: TGTGCCAGCAGTACCAACAGGGTCGGAGCCTACGAGCAGTACTTC; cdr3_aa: CASSTNRVGAYEQYF
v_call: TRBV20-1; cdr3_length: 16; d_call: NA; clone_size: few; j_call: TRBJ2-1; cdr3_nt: TGCAGTGCGGACTCTAGCGAGGGACCGGCTTCCGATGAGCAGTTCTTC; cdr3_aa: CSADSSEGPASDEQFF
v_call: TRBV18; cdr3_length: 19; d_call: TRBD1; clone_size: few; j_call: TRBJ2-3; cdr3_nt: TGTGCCAGCTCACCGCGAGGTCCCGCGGGACAGGGAGGCACAGATACGCAGTATTTT; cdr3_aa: CASSPRGPAGQGGTDTQYF
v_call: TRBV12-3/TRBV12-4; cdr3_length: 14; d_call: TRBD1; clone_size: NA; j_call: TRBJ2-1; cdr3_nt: TGTGCCAGCAGTTTCAGGCGGGACAGGGGTGAGCAGTTCTTC; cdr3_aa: CASSFRRDRGEQFF
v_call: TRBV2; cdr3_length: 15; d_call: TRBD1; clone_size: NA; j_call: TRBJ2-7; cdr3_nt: TGTGCCAGCAGTGAATCAGGGACAGGGGCCCACGAGCAGTACTTC; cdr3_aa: CASSESGTGAHEQYF
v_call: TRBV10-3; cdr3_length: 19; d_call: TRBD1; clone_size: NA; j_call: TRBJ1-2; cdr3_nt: TGTGCCATCAGTGACCCGCTAATTTCCGGGACAGGGTTGGACTATGGCTACACCTTC; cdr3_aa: CAISDPLISGTGLDYGYTF
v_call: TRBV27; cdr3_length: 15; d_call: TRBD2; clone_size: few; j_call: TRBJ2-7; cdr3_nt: TGTGCCAGCAGTTCAGGGCTAGCGGGCCTCTACGAGCAGTACTTC; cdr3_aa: CASSSGLAGLYEQYF
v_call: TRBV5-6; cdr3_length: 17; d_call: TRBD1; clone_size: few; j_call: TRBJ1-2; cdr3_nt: TGTGCCAGCAGCTTGGCGGACAGGGGGCGTCTAAACTATGGCTACACCTTC; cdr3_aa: CASSLADRGRLNYGYTF
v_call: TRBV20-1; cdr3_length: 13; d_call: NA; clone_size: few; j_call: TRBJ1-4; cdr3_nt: TGCAGTGCTTACAGTTCCTTTAATGAAAAACTGTTTTTT; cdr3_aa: CSAYSSFNEKLFF
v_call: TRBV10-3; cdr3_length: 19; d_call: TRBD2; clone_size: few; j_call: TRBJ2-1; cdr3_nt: TGTGCCATCAGTGACCGGCATACTACCGGGACTAGCGGGAGCAATGAGCAGTTCTTC; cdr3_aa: CAISDRHTTGTSGSNEQFF